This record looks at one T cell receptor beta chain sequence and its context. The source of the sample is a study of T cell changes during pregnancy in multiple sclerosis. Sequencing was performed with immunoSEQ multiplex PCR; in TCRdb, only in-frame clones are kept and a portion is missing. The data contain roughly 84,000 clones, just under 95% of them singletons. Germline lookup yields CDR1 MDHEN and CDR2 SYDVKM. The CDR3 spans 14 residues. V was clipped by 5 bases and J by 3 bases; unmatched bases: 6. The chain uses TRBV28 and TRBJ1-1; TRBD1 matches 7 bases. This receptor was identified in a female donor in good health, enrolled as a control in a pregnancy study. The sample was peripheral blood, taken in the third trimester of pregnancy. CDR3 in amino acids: CASSPRQGYTEAFF. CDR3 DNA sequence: TGTGCCAGCAGTCCAAGACAGGGATACACTGAAGCTTTCTTT.